These 23 T cell receptor beta chains were sequenced from one sample in a study of shared clonotypes between healthy human individuals. Some clones are missing from TCRdb's copy, which holds only in-frame ones; the method was immunoSEQ multiplex PCR. The repertoire consists of roughly 490,000 clones, with around 80% occurring once and the leading ten covering less than 15%. Sequencing used PBMCs. The origin of the receptors is a woman in her thirties or forties in good health. Some clones in this sample may be carry-over from other donors' samples.

V and J are TRBV19 and TRBJ2-5; 10 bases align to TRBD1. CDR3 length: 14 amino acids. The V gene end was trimmed by 6 bases and the J gene end by 4 bases; junction bases not matched to a gene: 5. Germline CDR1 and CDR2: LNHDA and SQIVND (reference sequence). The CDR3 protein is CASRERTGGETQYF. In nucleotides, the CDR3 is TGTGCCAGTAGGGAAAGGACAGGGGGAGAGACCCAGTACTTC.

The chain carries TRBV5-1 and TRBJ1-5; possible D gene TRBD1, 5 bases. V lost 4 bases, J lost 5 bases, and 13 bases lay in between. The CDR3 is 14 amino acids. CDR1 is SGHRS, CDR2 YFSETQ, per germline. CDR3: CASSVTGGDQPQHF. The CDR3 DNA reads TGCGCCAGCAGCGTAACCGGGGGGGATCAGCCCCAGCATTTT.

The J gene is TRBJ2-3, the V gene TRBV29-1, with TRBD1 as a possible D gene (5 bases). Germline V gene data show CDR1 as SQVTM and CDR2 as ANQGSEA. V dropped 4 bases and J dropped 1 base, with 15 bases sitting between them. This CDR3 region has 15 residues. As DNA, the CDR3 is TGCAGCGTTGGTCCCCAGGGATATGGCACAGATACGCAGTATTTT. This encodes CSVGPQGYGTDTQYF.

This chain links TRBV4-1 with TRBJ1-1, with no clear D. The germline V and J ends were trimmed by 1 base and 4 bases, with 10 bases remaining between them. In germline, CDR1 is MGHRA, CDR2 YSYEKL. The CDR3 is 14 residues long. CDR3 bases: TGCGCCAGCAGCCAAGTTACAACCGCCACTGAAGCTTTCTTT. Encoded protein: CASSQVTTATEAFF.

This chain joins TRBV2 and TRBJ1-6, with D possibly matching TRBD1 (5 bases). Germline CDR1 and CDR2: SNHLY and FYNNEI. This CDR3 is built from 13 residues. V was pared by 9 bases and J by 5 bases, with 11 bases between. The CDR3 sequence: CARGRADNSPLHF. DNA of the CDR3: TGTGCCAGGGGGCGGGCGGATAATTCACCCCTCCACTTT.

The rearrangement uses TRBV11-2 and TRBJ2-2; 9 bases map to TRBD2. Germline V gene data show CDR1 as SGHAT and CDR2 as FQNNGV. V lost 4 bases to trimming and J lost 1 base; unmatched junction nucleotides: 4. The CDR3 contains 16 residues. CDR3 loop: CASSSLAGKNTGELFF. Here the CDR3 DNA reads TGTGCCAGCAGCTCCCTAGCGGGAAAGAACACCGGGGAGCTGTTTTTT.

The chain links TRBV29-1 to TRBJ2-2; D not resolved. Germline V gene data show CDR1 as SQVTM and CDR2 as ANQGSEA. With 0 bases removed from V and 4 bases from J, the gap between germline ends came to 9 bases. CDR3 size: 14 residues. This CDR3 is CSVEDGRGTGELFF. CDR3 sequence (DNA): TGCAGCGTTGAAGATGGTCGAGGCACCGGGGAGCTGTTTTTT.

The chain is built from TRBV28 and TRBJ1-5; 11 nucleotides agree with TRBD1. The CDR3 is 17 residues long. The ends lost 5 bases at V and 3 bases at J; junction bases unmatched: 9. Germline V gene lookup returns CDR1 MDHEN and CDR2 SYDVKM. CDR3 protein: CASSPQRTGGSNQPQHF. CDR3 DNA: TGTGCCAGCAGTCCCCAGAGGACAGGGGGCTCCAATCAGCCCCAGCATTTT.

The chain joins TRBV2 to TRBJ2-1, with D perhaps TRBD2 (5 bases). Germline lookup yields CDR1 SNHLY and CDR2 FYNNEI. With 7 bases removed from V and 0 bases from J, the gap between germline ends came to 10 bases. There are 14 residues in the CDR3. The CDR3 sequence is CASTERHSYNEQFF. The DNA for the CDR3 is TGTGCCAGCACGGAGCGGCACTCCTACAATGAGCAGTTCTTC.

The chain is built from TRBV5-4 and TRBJ1-2; 9 nucleotides match TRBD1. The CDR3 totals 14 residues. Germline V lookup: CDR1 SGHNT, CDR2 YYREEE (reference sequence). The V segment lost 4 bases and the J segment 4 bases; nucleotides outside the gene matches: 5. For the CDR3, the DNA is TGTGCCAGCAGCCCGGGACAGGGAGTCTATGGCTACACCTTC. Its translation: CASSPGQGVYGYTF.

The rearrangement links TRBV2 to TRBJ2-6; 10 bases map to TRBD1. The CDR3 loop spans 15 amino acids. Germline V lookup: CDR1 SNHLY, CDR2 FYNNEI. V shed 10 bases and J 2 bases; nucleotides not matched to a gene: 5. CDR3 sequence (DNA): TGTGCCACGACAGGGGGCAGGACTGGGGCCAACGTCCTGACTTTC. It translates to CATTGGRTGANVLTF.

The chain carries TRBV5-1 and TRBJ2-2; 8 nucleotides line up with TRBD2. The length of the CDR3 is 15 residues. The ends lost 2 bases at V and 1 base at J; junction bases unmatched: 1. Germline CDR1 is SGHRS and CDR2 is YFSETQ. The chain's CDR3 is CASSFAGGNTGELFF. As DNA, the CDR3 is TGCGCCAGCAGCTTTGCGGGAGGGAACACCGGGGAGCTGTTTTTT.

V usage is TRBV11-3 and J usage is TRBJ2-3; 14 bases fit TRBD2. The CDR3 sequence is 17 residues long. Trimming took 5 bases from V and 3 from J; bases not matched to a gene: 7. Germline-derived CDR1 and CDR2 are SGHNT and YENEEA. The CDR3 sequence is CASSPGTSGSGTDTQYF. CDR3 in DNA: TGTGCCAGCAGCCCCGGGACTAGCGGGAGCGGGACAGATACGCAGTATTTT.

The chain links TRBV11-2 to TRBJ2-3; D call uncertain. The CDR3 extends over 13 amino acids. V was shortened by 1 base and J by 2 bases, with 4 bases between the two germline ends. The germline CDR1 and CDR2 sequences are SGHAT and FQNNGV. Here the CDR3 DNA reads TGTGCCAGCAGCTTAGGAACCACAGATACGCAGTATTTT. Residues: CASSLGTTDTQYF.

The chain employs TRBV5-6 and TRBJ2-1; a weak D match, TRBD2 (5 bases). Germline V gene data show CDR1 as SGHDT and CDR2 as YYEEEE. V lost 3 bases, J lost 4 bases, and 17 bases lay in between. The CDR3 contains 16 residues. The CDR3 reads CASSSGSPSQYNEQFF. The CDR3 DNA is TGTGCCAGCAGCTCCGGGTCGCCTAGCCAGTACAATGAGCAGTTCTTC. The entire variable domain, with the rest obtained from reference TRBV5-6 and TRBJ2-1, is as follows: DAGVTQSPTHLIKTRGQQVTLRCSPKSGHDTVSWYQQALGQGPQFIFQYYEEEERQRGNFPDRFSGHQFPNYSSELNVNALLLGDSALYLCASSSGSPSQYNEQFFGPGTRLTVL.

The V gene is TRBV4-1, the J gene TRBJ1-4; D gene uncertain. The CDR3 length is 12 residues. Trimming removed 1 base at V and 15 bases at J, with 12 bases between. CDR1 and CDR2 from the germline V gene are MGHRA and YSYEKL. Here the CDR3 reads CASSQVPFRMFF. DNA of the CDR3: TGCGCCAGCAGCCAAGTCCCGTTCAGAATGTTTTTT.

The V gene is TRBV7-2, the J gene TRBJ1-1; 7 bases are a match to TRBD1. Germline V lookup: CDR1 SGHTA, CDR2 FQGNSA. The CDR3 covers 14 residues. V was pared by 5 bases and J by 7 bases, with 10 bases of the junction left unmatched. The chain's CDR3 is CASSTKTGTGEAFF. CDR3 nucleotides: TGTGCCAGCAGCACGAAGACAGGGACTGGTGAAGCTTTCTTT.

V and J are TRBV27 and TRBJ2-2; tentatively, D is TRBD2 (6 bases). V was trimmed by 7 bases and J by 2 bases, leaving 14 bases between them. The CDR3 spans 15 residues. Germline CDR1 is MNHEY and CDR2 is SMNVEV (reference sequence). CDR3 in amino acids: CASTVSRGNTGELFF. The CDR3 DNA reads TGTGCCAGCACGGTTTCGCGGGGAAACACCGGGGAGCTGTTTTTT.

The rearrangement uses TRBV27 and TRBJ2-1; 12 bases fit TRBD2. Germline V gene sequence: CDR1 MNHEY, CDR2 SMNVEV (reference sequence). Unmatched junction bases numbered 6, after V lost 5 bases and J lost 4 bases. This CDR3 has 16 amino acids. CDR3 nucleotide sequence: TGTGCCAGCAGTCCTTCCGGGACTAGCGGGTACAATGAGCAGTTCTTC. Translating it yields CASSPSGTSGYNEQFF.

The chain is built from TRBV5-6 and TRBJ1-5; D is perhaps TRBD1 (6 bases). The CDR3 runs to 16 residues. Per germline, CDR1 SGHDT and CDR2 YYEEEE. Between the trimmed V and J ends, which lost 3 bases and 0 bases, there was a span of 13 bases. CDR3 protein: CASSSSRGYSNQPQHF. CDR3 bases: TGTGCCAGCAGCTCCTCCAGGGGCTATAGCAATCAGCCCCAGCATTTT.

The CDR3 nucleotides read TGTGCCAGTAGTCTGGCAGGGACAAATCAGCCCCAGCATTTT. This encodes CASSLAGTNQPQHF. The chain uses TRBV19 and TRBJ1-5; maybe TRBD1 (6 bases). The germline V gene has CDR1 LNHDA and CDR2 SQIVND (reference sequence). V was clipped by 5 bases and J by 4 bases, with 12 bases between them. The CDR3 is made up of 14 amino acids.

About this clone: A clone one base away is much larger, so this may be a read error. The V and J genes are TRBV5-4 and TRBJ1-1; D not resolved. There are 14 residues in the CDR3. Trimming removed 0 bases from V and 1 base from J, with 7 bases in between. CDR1 and CDR2 from the germline V gene are SGHNT and YYREEE (reference sequence). The chain's CDR3 is CASSLDRRNTEAFF. CDR3 coding DNA: TGTGCCAGCAGCTTGGACAGACGGAACACTGAAGCTTTCTTT.

This clone was counted at least ten times. Other DNA sequences in the sample encode the same CDR3. This chain links TRBV4-3 with TRBJ2-5; TRBD2 is a possible D gene (5 bases). This CDR3 is 13 amino acids long. Trimming cost V 4 bases and J 2 bases, with 8 bases left between them. The germline V gene encodes CDR1 LGHNA and CDR2 YSLEER. The CDR3 coding sequence is TGCGCCAGCAGCCTTCGGGAACAAGAGACCCAGTACTTC. It yields the protein CASSLREQETQYF.